Listed below are T cell receptor beta chains from one sample, sequenced in a study of blood T cell repertoires in COVID-19. The assay was immunoSEQ multiplex PCR, and TCRdb's table has in-frame clones only and misses some. Among about 140,000 clones listed, approximately 88% were seen once. Specimen: PBMCs or T cells enriched from blood (not recorded which). Every receptor here comes from a man aged 35-49 years with acute COVID-19. Both conserved end residues are part of each CDR3. The D gene is left open where the match is weak. The listing skips clone size in some rows; elsewhere it reads once, few, many or a size class.

clone size,V gene,J gene,D gene,CDR3 protein,CDR3 DNA
NA,TRBV4-1,TRBJ2-2,NA,CASSQILQTENTGELFF,TGCGCCAGCAGCCAAATACTTCAGACAGAAAACACCGGGGAGCTGTTTTTT
once,TRBV25-1,TRBJ1-3,NA,CASSEHYSGNTIYF,TGTGCCAGCAGTGAACACTACTCTGGAAACACCATATATTTT
NA,TRBV7-9,TRBJ2-1,TRBD2,CASSLAGTSGYNEQFF,TGTGCCAGCAGCTTAGCCGGGACTAGCGGTTACAATGAGCAGTTCTTC
NA,TRBV7-9,TRBJ1-3,TRBD1,CASRYGTGDSGNTIYF,TGTGCCAGCAGGTACGGGACAGGCGACTCTGGAAACACCATATATTTT
NA,TRBV10-3,TRBJ1-4,NA,CAIRGELTNEKLFF,TGTGCCATCAGGGGAGAGCTAACTAATGAAAAACTGTTTTTT
NA,TRBV6-6,TRBJ1-4,NA,CASSPEGRGATNEKLFF,TGTGCCAGCAGTCCCGAGGGCAGGGGAGCAACTAATGAAAAACTGTTTTTT
NA,TRBV30,TRBJ2-2,NA,CAWSPRMAGELFF,TGTGCCTGGAGTCCCAGGATGGCCGGGGAGCTGTTTTTT
NA,TRBV6-2/TRBV6-3,TRBJ1-5,NA,CASSSWGGGNQPQHF,TGTGCCAGCAGCTCCTGGGGGGGTGGCAATCAGCCCCAGCATTTT
NA,TRBV15,TRBJ1-1,TRBD1,CATSRDWRGQGEENTEAFF,TGTGCCACCAGCAGAGATTGGAGGGGACAGGGTGAGGAGAACACTGAAGCTTTCTTT
NA,TRBV30,TRBJ2-3,NA,CAWSVGDTQYF,TGTGCCTGGAGTGTCGGAGATACGCAGTATTTT
NA,TRBV28,TRBJ1-5,TRBD1,CASSLNLDRDSNQPQHF,TGTGCCAGCAGTTTAAATCTGGACAGGGATAGCAATCAGCCCCAGCATTTT
NA,TRBV3-1/TRBV3-2,TRBJ2-7,NA,CASNPLASVEQYF,TGTGCCAGCAACCCCCTAGCTTCGGTAGAGCAGTACTTC